These 16 T cell receptor beta chains were all obtained from the same sample, sequenced in a study of cytomegalovirus exposure and HLA in healthy donors. PCR primers comprised 60 Vbeta and 13 Jbeta primers. Repertoires were generated with immunoSEQ multiplex PCR, while TCRdb's copy carries only in-frame clones and drops some. This sample has roughly 150,000 clones, with 73% found just once. The sequenced material came from PBMCs. The receptor set was obtained from a young woman in good health and CMV-seropositive.

This chain connects TRBV30 to TRBJ1-2, with 7 nucleotides matching TRBD1. Trimming removed 3 bases from V and 12 bases from J; junction bases left unmatched: 13. The CDR3 extends over 13 amino acids. CDR1 is GTSNPN, CDR2 SVGIG, per germline (reference sequence). DNA of the CDR3: TGTGCCTGGAGAAGCGACAGGGACCCGCGCGACACCTTC. Amino acids: CAWRSDRDPRDTF. The entire variable domain, with the rest obtained from reference TRBV30 and TRBJ1-2, is as follows: SQTIHQWPATLVQPVGSPLSLECTVEGTSNPNLYWYRQAAGRGLQLLFYSVGIGQISSEVPQNLSASRPQDRQFILSSKKLLLSDSGFYLCAWRSDRDPRDTFGSGTRLTVV.

The chain links TRBV12-2 to TRBJ2-3; TRBD2, the D gene given by the table, was not confirmed from the DNA. TRBV12-2 is a known pseudogene. This CDR3 has 20 residues. This chain's CDR3 is CASRLGKVAGEKELVNTQYF. CDR3 nucleotide sequence: TGTGCAAGTCGCTTAGGTAAGGTAGCGGGGGAAAAAGAACTTGTGAATACGCAGTATTTT.

The genes are TRBV10-3 and TRBJ2-3, with 7 nucleotides matching TRBD2. CDR1 is ENHRY and CDR2 is SYGVKD in the germline V gene. The ends lost 10 bases at V and 5 bases at J; junction bases unmatched: 9. The CDR3 length is 13 residues. CDR3 DNA sequence: TGTGCCACCAGACGGGACTATCAAGATACGCAGTATTTT. Translating it yields CATRRDYQDTQYF.

The gene calls are TRBV19 and TRBJ2-5; D is perhaps TRBD1 (6 bases). Germline-derived CDR1 and CDR2 are LNHDA and SQIVND (reference sequence). The CDR3 is 15 residues long. The V end was cut by 1 base, the J end by 5 bases, with 14 bases between. The CDR3 sequence is CASSIGQAVVETQYF. CDR3 DNA sequence: TGTGCCAGTAGTATAGGACAGGCGGTGGTGGAGACCCAGTACTTC.

The genes are TRBV29-1 and TRBJ2-3, with unresolved D. This CDR3 region has 13 residues. CDR1 is SQVTM and CDR2 is ANQGSEA in the germline V gene. The V end was cut by 3 bases, the J end by 6 bases, with 13 bases between. CDR3 DNA sequence: TGCAGCGTTGATTTGGCGGTGCTCGATACGCAGTATTTT. Translating gives CSVDLAVLDTQYF.

Only a few counts were recorded for this clone. J is TRBJ2-1 and V is TRBV5-6; D is ambiguous. The V and J ends lost 0 bases and 9 bases respectively, with 13 bases between them. The CDR3 runs to 14 residues. Germline assignment: CDR1 SGHDT and CDR2 YYEEEE. This CDR3 is CASSLALVMSEQFF. CDR3 coding DNA: TGTGCCAGCAGCTTGGCGCTAGTGATGAGTGAGCAGTTCTTC.

This clone was seen just once. This chain joins TRBV25-1 and TRBJ1-4; D is possibly TRBD1 (5 bases). CDR1 is MGHDK and CDR2 is SYGVNS in the germline V gene. The CDR3 runs to 16 residues. V was trimmed by 3 bases and J by 4 bases, leaving 15 bases between them. This CDR3 reads CASSDSSGDYNEKLFF. In DNA, the CDR3 is TGTGCCAGCAGTGACTCGTCGGGGGACTATAATGAAAAACTGTTTTTT. Full variable domain (missing parts from reference TRBV25-1 and TRBJ1-4): EADIYQTPRYLVIGTGKKITLECSQTMGHDKMYWYQQDPGMELHLIHYSYGVNSTEKGDLSSESTVSRIRTEHFPLTLESARPSHTSQYLCASSDSSGDYNEKLFFGSGTQLSVL.

This clone occurred once. V is TRBV30 and J is TRBJ1-1; D not resolved. The CDR3 has 13 amino acids. From germline, CDR1 is GTSNPN and CDR2 SVGIG (reference sequence). Trimming cost V 0 bases and J 4 bases, with 9 bases left between them. CDR3: CAWSVTRGTEAFF. The CDR3 DNA reads as TGTGCCTGGAGTGTAACTCGAGGCACTGAAGCTTTCTTT.

The chain is built from TRBV27 and TRBJ2-3; D possibly corresponds to TRBD2 (5 bases). The V and J ends lost 5 bases and 4 bases respectively, with 16 bases between them. The CDR3 contains 15 residues. Germline CDR1 reads MNHEY; CDR2 reads SMNVEV (reference sequence). The CDR3 nucleotides are TGTGCCAGCAGTGGGTCACTAGGAAGCGCAGATACGCAGTATTTT. Residues: CASSGSLGSADTQYF.

The chain uses TRBV18 and TRBJ2-1; 9 positions match TRBD1. CDR1 and CDR2 from the germline V gene are KGHSH and LQKENI. The trim removed 3 bases at V and 8 bases at J, leaving 11 bases unmatched. The CDR3 has 16 amino acids. The CDR3 DNA follows: TGTGCCAGCTCACCCCTCCGGGACAGGGATATGGATGAGCAGTTCTTC. Its protein is CASSPLRDRDMDEQFF.

This clone has only one observation. The chain carries TRBV6-6 and TRBJ1-5; D gene ambiguous. The CDR3 has 13 residues. V was pared by 6 bases and J by 5 bases, with 11 bases between. From germline, CDR1 is MNHNY and CDR2 SVGAGI (reference sequence). The CDR3 coding sequence is TGTGCCAGCAGCCTACCTGCCTATCAGCCCCAGCATTTT. Translation gives CASSLPAYQPQHF.

The genes are TRBV4-3 and TRBJ1-4, with TRBD1 matching 8 bases. The CDR3 spans 16 residues. Germline CDR1 is LGHNA and CDR2 is YSLEER. With V trimmed by 4 bases and J by 8 bases, 12 bases remained unmatched. Written as DNA, the CDR3 is TGCGCCAGCAGCCGAAAAAGACAGGGGAGGGCGGAAAAACTGTTTTTT. It yields the protein CASSRKRQGRAEKLFF.

This clone was found a few times. The genes are TRBV18 and TRBJ2-3; 8 bases are shared with TRBD2. The CDR3 is 15 residues long. CDR1 and CDR2 (germline): KGHSH, LQKENI. V shed 2 bases, J shed 3 bases, and the junction held 4 bases outside the gene matches. The CDR3 sequence is CASSPESGGTDTQYF. CDR3 in DNA: TGTGCCAGCTCACCAGAGAGCGGGGGAACAGATACGCAGTATTTT.

The chain combines TRBV14 with TRBJ1-1; D not certain. Germline V gene data show CDR1 as SGHDN and CDR2 as FVKESK. Trimming left V 2 bases short and J 1 base short, with 8 bases between. This CDR3 contains 14 residues. The CDR3 reads CASSQKLENTEAFF. DNA of the CDR3: TGTGCCAGCAGCCAAAAATTAGAGAACACTGAAGCTTTCTTT.

The sample holds a few counts of this clone. In the same sample, other DNA sequences code for this CDR3. The chain couples TRBV5-1 to TRBJ1-5; 8 bases are a match to TRBD1. Per germline, CDR1 SGHRS and CDR2 YFSETQ. J lost 5 bases, V lost 0 bases, and 1 base had no gene match. This CDR3 is 14 amino acids long. Written as DNA, the CDR3 is TGCGCCAGCAGCTTGGCAGGGGGCGATCAGCCCCAGCATTTT. Its protein is CASSLAGGDQPQHF.

The chain links TRBV5-1 to TRBJ2-7; D perhaps matches TRBD1 (6 bases). This CDR3 has 14 residues. Per germline, CDR1 SGHRS and CDR2 YFSETQ. Trimming took off 3 bases at V and 4 bases at J, with 14 bases between the two ends. The CDR3 nucleotides read TGCGCCAGCAGCTGGACCGCCGGGACATACGAGCAGTACTTC. It translates to CASSWTAGTYEQYF.